The present T cell receptor (beta chain) was sequenced within a study of control samples from healthy donors and cancer patients. There are a few counts of this clone. Assay: immunoSEQ multiplex PCR; the TCRdb copy retains only in-frame clones and omits some. The repertoire holds 85,000 to 120,000 clones, 92% seen once, with less than 2.5% in the top ten. The CDR3 has 14 residues. Per the germline V gene, CDR1 is WNHNN and CDR2 is SYGVQD (reference sequence). The V gene lost 6 bases and the J gene lost 0 bases, with 12 bases spanning the gap. The sequenced material came from blood. The receptor comes from a woman younger than 30 in good health. This rearrangement joins TRBV10-1 to TRBJ2-7; TRBD1 might be the D (6 bases). The CDR3 sequence is CASSRDMSSYEQYF. CDR3 nucleotides: TGCGCCAGCAGCAGGGACATGAGCTCCTACGAGCAGTACTTC.